The rows below give T cell receptor beta chains drawn from one sample of a study of blood T cell repertoires in COVID-19. The assay was immunoSEQ multiplex PCR, and TCRdb's table has in-frame clones only and misses some. The repertoire consists of more than 300,000 clones, with about 88% occurring once and the leading ten covering about 7%. The sequencing sample was made of peripheral blood. Receptors originate from a woman aged 65 to 85 with COVID-19, enrolled during active disease. Each CDR3 is given with its conserved first and last residue. D genes are given only for firm matches. Clone size is shown for a subset of rows, as once, few, many or a class of expanded clone.

v_call	clone_size	j_call	d_call	cdr3_aa	cdr3_nt
TRBV24-1	-	TRBJ2-3	-	CATSDYGGVKDTQYF	TGTGCCACCAGTGATTATGGTGGAGTCAAAGATACGCAGTATTTT
TRBV3-1/TRBV3-2	-	TRBJ2-7	-	CASSQGSGEQYF	TGTGCCAGCAGCCAGGGTTCGGGGGAGCAGTACTTC
TRBV7-2	once	TRBJ2-1	TRBD1	CASSLGQGVREQFF	TGTGCCAGCAGCCTGGGACAGGGGGTACGCGAGCAGTTCTTC
TRBV4-1	once	TRBJ1-6	-	CASSQLAGVSPLHF	TGCGCCAGCAGCCAACTGGCGGGGGTTTCACCCCTCCACTTT
TRBV10-3	-	TRBJ2-3	-	CAISGGNTDTQYF	TGTGCCATCAGTGGCGGTAACACAGATACGCAGTATTTT
TRBV5-7	-	TRBJ1-3	-	CASSRDCRSGNTIYF	TGTGCCAGCAGCCGGGACTGCCGCTCTGGAAACACCATATATTTT
TRBV6-4	once	TRBJ2-7	-	CASSDRRGGASSYF	TGTGCCAGCAGTGACAGAAGGGGGGGCGCGTCTTCGTACTTC
TRBV5-4	-	TRBJ2-7	TRBD2	CASSLGGGSYEQYF	TGTGCCAGCAGCTTGGGCGGGGGCTCCTACGAGCAGTACTTC
TRBV6-6	few	TRBJ2-2	-	CASRPPGQNTGELFF	TGTGCCAGCCGACCCCCGGGACAGAACACCGGGGAGCTGTTTTTT
TRBV28	-	TRBJ1-5	TRBD1	CASLPGTGEYEPQHF	TGTGCCAGCCTGCCCGGGACAGGGGAGTATGAGCCCCAGCATTTT
TRBV5-1	-	TRBJ1-1	TRBD1	CASSRDSSSNTEAFF	TGCGCCAGCAGCCGGGACAGCTCCTCGAACACTGAAGCTTTCTTT
TRBV19	-	TRBJ1-3	-	CASSIDASTGNTIYF	TGTGCCAGTAGTATAGATGCGTCCACTGGAAACACCATATATTTT
TRBV19	-	TRBJ1-2	-	CASSIGASGYTF	TGTGCCAGTAGTATAGGGGCGTCTGGCTACACCTTC
TRBV28	-	TRBJ1-2	-	CASSLAPEGTYGYTF	TGTGCCAGCAGTTTAGCCCCGGAGGGGACCTATGGCTACACCTTC
TRBV12-3/TRBV12-4	-	TRBJ2-5	-	CASSFSSQVQYF	TGTGCCAGCAGTTTTTCTTCACAGGTTCAGTACTTC
TRBV4-1	-	TRBJ1-2	TRBD1	CASRLVGQDYGYTF	TGCGCCAGCAGACTGGTCGGACAGGACTATGGCTACACCTTC
TRBV6-5	-	TRBJ2-2	-	CASSYSVTAHTGELFF	TGTGCCAGCAGTTACTCGGTAACAGCTCACACCGGGGAGCTGTTTTTT
TRBV29-1	-	TRBJ2-5	-	CSVGPMVGAGETQYF	TGCAGCGTTGGCCCCATGGTTGGGGCCGGGGAGACCCAGTACTTC
TRBV7-2	-	TRBJ1-2	TRBD1	CASSPTRDRDYGYTF	TGTGCCAGCAGCCCCACGCGGGACAGGGACTATGGCTACACCTTC
TRBV11-2	-	TRBJ1-1	TRBD1	CASSNLGQGREAFF	TGTGCCAGCAGCAACTTGGGACAGGGGCGTGAAGCTTTCTTT
TRBV2	-	TRBJ2-7	-	CASSDGYEQYF	TGTGCCAGCAGTGACGGTTACGAGCAGTACTTC
TRBV7-8	-	TRBJ2-7	-	CASSLARATGIPYEQYF	TGTGCCAGCAGCTTAGCGCGGGCTACGGGGATACCCTACGAGCAGTACTTC
TRBV27	-	TRBJ2-3	-	CASSLLARDTQYF	TGTGCCAGCAGCCTTCTAGCGCGGGATACGCAGTATTTT
TRBV5-4	-	TRBJ1-1	TRBD1	CASSMDRTTEAFF	TGTGCCAGCAGCATGGACAGGACCACTGAAGCTTTCTTT
TRBV7-9	-	TRBJ2-5	TRBD2	CASSFTTSAETQYF	TGTGCCAGCAGCTTTACGACTAGCGCAGAGACCCAGTACTTC
TRBV27	-	TRBJ2-7	-	CASSLGGPGREQYF	TGTGCCAGCAGTTTGGGGGGGCCGGGTCGCGAGCAGTACTTC
TRBV18	once	TRBJ1-1	TRBD1	CASSRELPQGDTEAFF	TGTGCCAGCTCACGCGAATTGCCCCAGGGGGACACTGAAGCTTTCTTT
TRBV2	-	TRBJ1-1	TRBD1	CASTRQGGPEAFF	TGTGCCAGCACCAGACAGGGGGGACCTGAAGCTTTCTTT
TRBV18	-	TRBJ2-7	-	CASSPETGEGKQYF	TGTGCCAGCTCACCAGAGACAGGGGAGGGAAAGCAGTACTTC
TRBV29-1	-	TRBJ1-2	TRBD1	CSVPDREGGYTF	TGCAGCGTCCCGGACAGGGAAGGAGGCTACACCTTC
TRBV30	few	TRBJ1-2	-	CASLWGREGGYTF	TGTGCCTCCTTGTGGGGGCGGGAGGGTGGCTACACCTTC
TRBV5-1	-	TRBJ2-1	-	CASSGHNEQFF	TGCGCCAGCAGCGGCCACAATGAGCAGTTCTTC
TRBV19	-	TRBJ1-4	TRBD1	CASSPRPGQGYEKLFF	TGTGCCAGTAGTCCTCGACCGGGACAGGGTTATGAAAAACTGTTTTTT
TRBV18	-	TRBJ2-1	TRBD1	CASSPGSGGLRNEQFF	TGTGCCAGCTCACCAGGGTCAGGGGGCCTCAGGAATGAGCAGTTCTTC
TRBV19	-	TRBJ1-1	-	CTWRTHLQVNTEAFF	TGTACCTGGAGGACCCACTTGCAAGTGAACACTGAAGCTTTCTTT
TRBV2	few	TRBJ2-2	-	CASRPDLVSGELFF	TGTGCCAGCCGACCCGATCTAGTTAGCGGGGAGCTGTTTTTT
TRBV4-1	-	TRBJ1-1	-	CASSHPGLRNTEAFF	TGCGCCAGCAGCCATCCAGGGTTAAGGAACACTGAAGCTTTCTTT
TRBV7-3	-	TRBJ2-7	TRBD1	CASSTRQGAIHEQYF	TGTGCCAGCAGCACCCGACAGGGGGCAATCCACGAGCAGTACTTC
TRBV27	-	TRBJ1-4	-	CASSLNGEKLFF	TGTGCCAGCAGTTTAAATGGCGAAAAACTGTTTTTT
TRBV9	-	TRBJ2-1	TRBD2	CASSRSGGGSSSYNEQFF	TGTGCCAGCAGCCGTAGCGGGGGGGGTTCGAGCTCCTACAATGAGCAGTTCTTC
TRBV5-4	-	TRBJ2-3	TRBD2	CASGGGLGVTDTQYF	TGTGCCAGCGGGGGGGGACTAGGGGTCACAGATACGCAGTATTTT